The T cell receptor beta chain under discussion was sequenced for a study of CD8+CD57+ T cells in acquired aplastic anemia. Looking at the study overall: Sorted CD4+ and CD8+ cells yielded DNA averaging about 3.1 ug.

To note about this clonotype: Its antigen is as yet unknown.

Profiles of TCR beta VDJ and CDR3 were generated from a genomic DNA template. A single record per CDR3 protein comes from TCRdb applying MiXCR to the reads. The sample includes some 170,000 distinct CDR3 sequences, about two thirds of them seen just once. Germline CDR1 reads LNHDA; CDR2 reads SQIVND (reference sequence). The CDR3 has 16 amino acids. V lost 4 bases, J lost 6 bases, and 4 bases stayed unmatched. Study conclusions and caveats: A set of approximately 29 CD8+ CDR3 sequences was shared between patients and controls, and these sequences appeared highly expressed in patients.

Patients sequenced had flow cytometry evidence of CD8+CD57+ cell expansion. Each patient had severe acquired aplastic anemia. The study sampled blood from patients who had received no therapy. This chain links TRBV19 with TRBJ2-1, with 15 nucleotides matching TRBD2. Source material: sorted CD4+, CD8+, or CD8+CD57+ T cells (not recorded which) from PBMCs. The receptor was derived from a human donor with aplastic anemia. The CDR3 sequence is CASSTRTSGGGNEQFF. In DNA form, the CDR3 reads TGTGCCAGTAGTACCAGGACTAGCGGGGGGGGCAATGAGCAGTTCTTC.